These T cell receptor beta chains were read from a single sample in a study of cytomegalovirus exposure and HLA in healthy donors. Using immunoSEQ multiplex PCR, the repertoire was profiled, and TCRdb retains in-frame clones only, with some absent. In the table there are some 200,000 clones, over 60% of which are singletons. Material: PBMCs. These receptor sequences come from a man in his forties or fifties in good health and CMV-seronegative. The CDR3 runs from the conserved cysteine through the conserved F or W. D genes are given only for firm matches. Not every row has a clone size; where given, it reads once, few, many or a size class.

D gene,V gene,clone size,J gene,CDR3 protein,CDR3 DNA
NA,TRBV18,NA,TRBJ1-5,CASSLRGDSNQPQHF,TGTGCCAGCTCGCTCCGGGGGGATAGCAATCAGCCCCAGCATTTT
NA,TRBV18,NA,TRBJ1-1,CASSPRGAQNTEAFF,TGTGCCAGCTCACCTCGTGGGGCCCAAAACACTGAAGCTTTCTTT
NA,TRBV5-1,NA,TRBJ2-5,CASSLGAAQETQYF,TGCGCCAGCAGCTTGGGGGCAGCCCAAGAGACCCAGTACTTC
TRBD2,TRBV27,NA,TRBJ2-1,CASSFGLAGPNEQFF,TGTGCCAGCAGTTTTGGGCTAGCGGGGCCCAATGAGCAGTTCTTC
TRBD2,TRBV15,NA,TRBJ2-7,CATSRVAGIGYEQYF,TGTGCCACCAGCAGAGTAGCGGGAATAGGCTACGAGCAGTACTTC
TRBD1,TRBV5-1,NA,TRBJ1-5,CASSSGQGPYSNQPQHF,TGCGCCAGCAGCTCGGGACAGGGACCTTATAGCAATCAGCCCCAGCATTTT
TRBD1,TRBV6-1,NA,TRBJ1-4,CAVSRGQGAEKLFF,TGTGCCGTTTCTCGGGGACAGGGTGCTGAAAAACTGTTTTTT
TRBD1,TRBV5-1,NA,TRBJ2-1,CASSLSGQGVMTEQFF,TGCGCCAGCAGCTTGAGTGGGCAGGGGGTCATGACTGAGCAGTTCTTC
TRBD2,TRBV11-2,NA,TRBJ2-7,CASTFLSGRASLEQYF,TGTGCCAGCACCTTTCTCAGCGGGAGGGCCTCGTTAGAGCAGTACTTC
TRBD1,TRBV5-1,NA,TRBJ2-7,CASSLNRDRGQYEQYF,TGCGCCAGCAGCCTTAACCGGGACAGGGGCCAGTACGAGCAGTACTTC
NA,TRBV5-1,NA,TRBJ1-2,CASSLEGGEGTYGYTF,TGCGCCAGCAGCTTGGAGGGCGGGGAGGGAACCTATGGCTACACCTTC
TRBD2,TRBV30,NA,TRBJ2-7,CAWVRGLAGAGEQYF,TGTGCCTGGGTGAGAGGACTAGCGGGAGCAGGCGAGCAGTACTTC
NA,TRBV19,NA,TRBJ1-1,CASSPWEGGNTEAFF,TGTGCCAGTAGTCCTTGGGAGGGAGGGAACACTGAAGCCTTCTTT
NA,TRBV5-6,NA,TRBJ2-7,CASSLYLGGYEQYF,TGTGCCAGCAGCTTGTACCTAGGGGGCTACGAGCAGTACTTC
NA,TRBV6-4,NA,TRBJ1-5,CASSAEVNQPQHF,TGTGCCAGCAGTGCAGAAGTCAATCAGCCCCAGCATTTT
TRBD1,TRBV27,NA,TRBJ2-7,CASSLLGTGAYEQYF,TGTGCCAGCAGTTTACTTGGGACAGGGGCCTACGAGCAGTACTTC
TRBD2,TRBV30,NA,TRBJ2-1,CAWVLAGAHEQFF,TGTGCCTGGGTTTTAGCGGGAGCTCATGAGCAGTTCTTC
NA,TRBV6-1,NA,TRBJ1-3,CASSEWQIDSGNTIYF,TGTGCCAGCAGTGAATGGCAGATTGACTCTGGAAACACCATATATTTT
TRBD2,TRBV28,NA,TRBJ2-1,CASTPRRGDYNEQFF,TGTGCCAGCACCCCCCGGCGGGGGGACTACAATGAGCAGTTCTTC
NA,TRBV6-5,NA,TRBJ1-6,CASSSSGADNSPLHF,TGTGCCAGCAGTTCCTCGGGGGCGGATAATTCACCCCTCCACTTT
TRBD1,TRBV2,NA,TRBJ2-2,CASSDDRGHGTGELFF,TGTGCCAGCAGTGATGACAGGGGTCATGGGACCGGGGAGCTGTTTTTT
TRBD2,TRBV7-7,NA,TRBJ2-2,CASSPRLAGELDGELFF,TGTGCCAGCAGCCCACGACTAGCGGGAGAGTTGGACGGGGAGCTGTTTTTT
TRBD1,TRBV5-6,NA,TRBJ1-2,CASSPGTGKNYGYTF,TGTGCCAGCAGCCCGGGGACAGGGAAAAACTATGGCTACACCTTC
NA,TRBV19,NA,TRBJ1-2,CASSIDGQTYGYTF,TGTGCCAGTAGTATAGATGGACAAACCTATGGCTACACCTTC
NA,TRBV12-5,NA,TRBJ2-3,CASGFGPGGASTDTQYF,TGTGCTAGTGGTTTCGGTCCGGGCGGGGCTAGCACAGATACGCAGTATTTT
TRBD2,TRBV5-1,NA,TRBJ2-1,CASSQGLAGVNEQFF,TGCGCCAGCAGCCAAGGACTAGCGGGAGTTAATGAGCAGTTCTTC
TRBD2,TRBV11-1,NA,TRBJ2-3,CASSLGTGGDTQYF,TGTGCCAGCAGCTTGGGGACGGGGGGTGATACGCAGTATTTT
TRBD1,TRBV13,once,TRBJ2-5,CASSYSGTGGETQYF,TGTGCCAGCAGCTACTCCGGGACAGGGGGAGAGACCCAGTACTTC
TRBD2,TRBV6-5,NA,TRBJ2-7,CASSYSGWGDYREQYF,TGTGCCAGCAGTTACTCGGGATGGGGGGACTATAGGGAGCAGTACTTC
TRBD2,TRBV29-1,NA,TRBJ2-7,CSVLGTSGRAYEQYF,TGCAGCGTTTTGGGGACTAGCGGGAGGGCCTACGAGCAGTACTTC
TRBD1,TRBV5-1,NA,TRBJ2-2,CASSIGQGATGELFF,TGCGCCAGCAGCATTGGACAGGGGGCGACCGGGGAGCTGTTTTTT
NA,TRBV5-1,NA,TRBJ2-2,CASSPRGVSANTGELFF,TGCGCCAGCAGCCCTCGTGGAGTGTCAGCCAACACCGGGGAGCTGTTTTTT
NA,TRBV5-1,NA,TRBJ1-3,CASSLEAGSGNTIYF,TGCGCCAGCAGCTTGGAAGCCGGCTCTGGAAACACCATATATTTT
TRBD2,TRBV10-2,once,TRBJ2-2,CASSVSGGVGTGELFF,TGCGCCAGCAGTGTCAGCGGGGGGGTTGGGACCGGGGAGCTGTTTTTT
NA,TRBV18,NA,TRBJ2-5,CASSPRDKETQYF,TGTGCCAGCTCACCACGGGACAAAGAGACCCAGTACTTC
NA,TRBV9,NA,TRBJ1-1,CASSVVGGSEAFF,TGTGCCAGCAGCGTAGTTGGGGGGTCTGAAGCTTTCTTT
NA,TRBV11-2,NA,TRBJ1-5,CASSLDRLGNQPQHF,TGTGCCAGCAGCTTAGACAGGTTGGGCAATCAGCCCCAGCATTTT
TRBD1,TRBV4-1,NA,TRBJ1-1,CASSTFYRGQEAEAFF,TGCGCCAGCAGCACCTTCTACAGGGGGCAGGAGGCTGAAGCTTTCTTT
TRBD1,TRBV15,few,TRBJ2-7,CATSIDRGPYEQYF,TGTGCCACCAGCATAGACAGGGGGCCCTACGAGCAGTACTTC
TRBD1,TRBV7-3,few,TRBJ2-5,CASSPRTGGIETQYF,TGTGCCAGCAGTCCCCGGACAGGGGGCATAGAGACCCAGTACTTC
TRBD1,TRBV6-5,once,TRBJ2-3,CASRRQGSRTDTQYF,TGTGCCAGCAGGAGACAGGGCTCAAGGACAGATACGCAGTATTTT
NA,TRBV6-6,once,TRBJ1-1,CASTQAGEAFF,TGTGCCAGCACCCAGGCCGGTGAAGCTTTCTTT
NA,TRBV10-3,once,TRBJ2-7,CAISDRSPPTKYF,TGTGCCATCAGTGATCGAAGCCCTCCTACGAAGTACTTC